Following are 8 T cell receptor beta chains from one sample sequenced in a study of cytomegalovirus exposure and HLA in healthy donors. Only in-frame clones appear in the TCRdb table, and some are missing; sequencing was by immunoSEQ multiplex PCR. The sample lists over 250,000 clones; around 87% were seen once. The sample consisted of PBMCs. Receptor source: a woman aged 25 to 45 in good health and CMV-seropositive.

The CDR3 reads CASSLTSGDYEQYF. As DNA, the CDR3 is TGTGCCAGCAGCTTAACTAGCGGAGACTACGAGCAGTACTTC. The chain is built from TRBV7-9 and TRBJ2-7; 8 bases match TRBD2. The V gene's germline CDR1 is SEHNR and CDR2 FQNEAQ (reference sequence). The CDR3 runs to 14 residues. Unmatched junction bases numbered 3, after V lost 2 bases and J lost 3 bases.

The genes are TRBV7-2 and TRBJ1-5, with D maybe TRBD1 (5 bases). CDR3 size: 15 residues. V gave up 6 bases and J gave up 5 bases, with 17 bases separating them. Germline V gene lookup returns CDR1 SGHTA and CDR2 FQGNSA. The CDR3, as DNA: TGTGCCAGCAGTCCCCATCGGGGGAGGGATCAGCCCCAGCATTTT. It encodes CASSPHRGRDQPQHF.

The CDR3 sequence: CSVGHQGIYNEQFF. The CDR3 DNA follows: TGCAGCGTTGGGCATCAGGGGATCTACAATGAGCAGTTCTTC. V is TRBV29-1 and J is TRBJ2-1; a possible D gene is TRBD1 (6 bases). CDR1 is SQVTM, CDR2 ANQGSEA, per germline. This CDR3 region has 14 residues. Deletions cut 4 bases from V and 3 bases from J, with 13 bases between.

The chain is built from TRBV5-1 and TRBJ2-1; D is unresolved. CDR1 is SGHRS, CDR2 YFSETQ, per germline. The CDR3 contains 12 residues. Trimming pared 0 bases from V and 8 bases from J, leaving 6 bases between. Written as DNA, the CDR3 is TGCGCCAGCAGCTTGGATATCTATGAGCAGTTCTTC. This translates into CASSLDIYEQFF.

This clone has a single count. V usage is TRBV11-1 and J usage is TRBJ1-2; D is ambiguous. Germline V gene data show CDR1 as SGHAT and CDR2 as FQDESV (reference sequence). CDR3 size: 13 residues. V gave up 2 bases and J gave up 1 base, with 5 bases separating them. CDR3 nucleotides: TGTGCCAGCAGCTTACGGAGTAACTATGGCTACACCTTC. Amino acids: CASSLRSNYGYTF.

CDR3 sequence reads: CASSDRGDSGANVLTF. The CDR3 region has the DNA TGTGCCAGCAGCGATAGGGGGGACTCTGGGGCCAACGTCCTGACTTTC. The chain carries TRBV13 and TRBJ2-6; either TRBD1 or TRBD2 may supply D (6 bases each). V was trimmed by 5 bases and J by 0 bases, leaving 11 bases between them. The CDR3 runs 16 residues. Germline-derived CDR1 and CDR2 are PRHDT and FYEKMQ (reference sequence).

The gene calls are TRBV5-6 and TRBJ2-5; 9 bases match TRBD1. The junction had 3 bases not matched to a gene; V was cut back by 4 bases and J by 5 bases. Germline V lookup: CDR1 SGHDT, CDR2 YYEEEE. The CDR3 runs to 13 residues. The CDR3 nucleotides are TGTGCCAGCAGCCTACAGGGGGCTGAGACCCAGTACTTC. Translation: CASSLQGAETQYF.

The J gene is TRBJ2-1, the V gene TRBV5-6; TRBD2 matches 8 bases. Germline lookup yields CDR1 SGHDT and CDR2 YYEEEE. V was pared by 3 bases and J by 4 bases, with 6 bases of the junction left unmatched. This CDR3 is built from 15 residues. CDR3 residues: CASSYGGAPYNEQFF. The CDR3 DNA sequence: TGTGCCAGCAGCTACGGGGGGGCCCCATACAATGAGCAGTTCTTC. The full variable domain, with the rest looked up from reference TRBV5-6 and TRBJ2-1, is DAGVTQSPTHLIKTRGQQVTLRCSPKSGHDTVSWYQQALGQGPQFIFQYYEEEERQRGNFPDRFSGHQFPNYSSELNVNALLLGDSALYLCASSYGGAPYNEQFFGPGTRLTVL.